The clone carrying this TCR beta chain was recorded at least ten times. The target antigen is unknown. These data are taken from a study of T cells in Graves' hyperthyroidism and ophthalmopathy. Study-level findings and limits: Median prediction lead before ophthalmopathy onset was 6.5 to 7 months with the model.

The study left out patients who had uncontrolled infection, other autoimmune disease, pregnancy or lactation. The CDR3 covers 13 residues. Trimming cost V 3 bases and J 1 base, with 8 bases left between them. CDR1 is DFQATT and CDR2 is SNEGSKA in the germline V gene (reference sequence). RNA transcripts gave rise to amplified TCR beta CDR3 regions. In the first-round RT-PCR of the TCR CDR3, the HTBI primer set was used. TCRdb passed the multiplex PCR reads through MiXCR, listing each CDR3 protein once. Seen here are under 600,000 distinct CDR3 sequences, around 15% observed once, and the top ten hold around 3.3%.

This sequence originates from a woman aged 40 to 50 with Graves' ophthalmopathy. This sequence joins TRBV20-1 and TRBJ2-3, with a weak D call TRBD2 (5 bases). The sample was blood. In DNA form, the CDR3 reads TGCAGTGCTAGGGGAGTTGGCACAGATACGCAGTATTTT. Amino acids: CSARGVGTDTQYF.